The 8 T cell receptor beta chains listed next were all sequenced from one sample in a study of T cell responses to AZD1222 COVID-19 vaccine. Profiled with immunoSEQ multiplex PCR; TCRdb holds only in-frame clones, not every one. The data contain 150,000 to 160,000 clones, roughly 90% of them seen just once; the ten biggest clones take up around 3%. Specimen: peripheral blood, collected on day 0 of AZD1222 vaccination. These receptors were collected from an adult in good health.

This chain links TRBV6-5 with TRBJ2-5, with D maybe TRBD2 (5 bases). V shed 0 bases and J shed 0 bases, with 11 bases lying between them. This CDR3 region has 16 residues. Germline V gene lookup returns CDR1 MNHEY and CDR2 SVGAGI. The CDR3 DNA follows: TGTGCCAGCAGTTACTCGGGGAGATCGTACCAAGAGACCCAGTACTTC. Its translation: CASSYSGRSYQETQYF.

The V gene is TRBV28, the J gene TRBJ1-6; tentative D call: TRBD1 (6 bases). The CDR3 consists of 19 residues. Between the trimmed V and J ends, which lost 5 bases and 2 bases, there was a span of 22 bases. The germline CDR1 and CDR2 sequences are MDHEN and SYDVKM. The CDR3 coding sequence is TGTGCCAGCAGTCCAGTAACGACTAGGACAGAACCCTATAATTCACCCCTCCACTTT. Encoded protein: CASSPVTTRTEPYNSPLHF.

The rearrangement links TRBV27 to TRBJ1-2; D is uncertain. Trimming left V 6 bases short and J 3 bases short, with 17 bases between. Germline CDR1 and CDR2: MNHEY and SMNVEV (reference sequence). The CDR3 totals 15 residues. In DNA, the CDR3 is TGTGCCAGCAGCCCGGGAAGGATGATCTACTATGGCTACACCTTC. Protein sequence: CASSPGRMIYYGYTF.

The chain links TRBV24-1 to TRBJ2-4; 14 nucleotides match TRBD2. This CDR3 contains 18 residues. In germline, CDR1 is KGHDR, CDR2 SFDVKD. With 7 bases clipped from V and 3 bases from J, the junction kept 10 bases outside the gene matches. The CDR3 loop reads CATRGLAGDELVKNIQYF. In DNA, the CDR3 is TGTGCCACCAGGGGACTAGCGGGGGACGAATTGGTCAAAAACATTCAGTACTTC.

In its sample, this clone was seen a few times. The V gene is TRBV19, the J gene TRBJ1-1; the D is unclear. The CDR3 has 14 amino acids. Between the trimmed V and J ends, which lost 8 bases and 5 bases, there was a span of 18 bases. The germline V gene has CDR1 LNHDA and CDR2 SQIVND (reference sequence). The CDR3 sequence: CASQTKTGWTEAFF. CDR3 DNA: TGTGCCAGTCAAACCAAAACGGGTTGGACTGAAGCTTTCTTT.

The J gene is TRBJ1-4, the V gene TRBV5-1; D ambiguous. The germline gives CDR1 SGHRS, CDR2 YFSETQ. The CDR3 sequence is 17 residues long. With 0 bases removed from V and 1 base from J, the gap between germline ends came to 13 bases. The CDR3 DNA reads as TGCGCCAGCAGCTTGGGAGCCGGAATGAGAACTAATGAAAAACTGTTTTTT. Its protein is CASSLGAGMRTNEKLFF.

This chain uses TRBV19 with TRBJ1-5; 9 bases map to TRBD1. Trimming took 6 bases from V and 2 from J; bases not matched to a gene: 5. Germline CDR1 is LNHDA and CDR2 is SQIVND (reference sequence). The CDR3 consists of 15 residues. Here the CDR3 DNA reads TGTGCCAGTAGCTGGACAGGGGAAGGCAATCAGCCCCAGCATTTT. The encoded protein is CASSWTGEGNQPQHF.

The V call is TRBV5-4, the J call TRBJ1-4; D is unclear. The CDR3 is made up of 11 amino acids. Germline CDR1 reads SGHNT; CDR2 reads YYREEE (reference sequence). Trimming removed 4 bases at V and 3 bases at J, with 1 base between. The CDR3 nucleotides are TGTGCCAGCAGCGCTAATGAAAAACTGTTTTTT. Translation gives CASSANEKLFF.